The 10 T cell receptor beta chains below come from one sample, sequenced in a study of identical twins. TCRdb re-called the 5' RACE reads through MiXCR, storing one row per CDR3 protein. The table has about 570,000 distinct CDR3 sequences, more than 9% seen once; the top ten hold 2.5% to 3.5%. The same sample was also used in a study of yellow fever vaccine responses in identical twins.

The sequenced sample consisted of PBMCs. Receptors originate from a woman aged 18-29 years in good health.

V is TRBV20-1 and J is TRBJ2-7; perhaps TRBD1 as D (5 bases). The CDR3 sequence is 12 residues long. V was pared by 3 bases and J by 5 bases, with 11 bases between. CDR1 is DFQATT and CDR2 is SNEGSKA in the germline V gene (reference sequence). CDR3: CSASRAGNEQYF. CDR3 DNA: TGCAGTGCTAGTCGGGCAGGGAACGAGCAGTACTTC.

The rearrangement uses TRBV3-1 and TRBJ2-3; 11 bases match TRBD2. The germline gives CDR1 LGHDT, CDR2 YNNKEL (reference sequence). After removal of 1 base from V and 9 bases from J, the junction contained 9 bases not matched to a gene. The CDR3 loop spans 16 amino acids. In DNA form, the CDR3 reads TGTGCCAGCAGCCAAGGGCCTAGCGGGGGGAAATCAACGCAGTATTTT. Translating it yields CASSQGPSGGKSTQYF.

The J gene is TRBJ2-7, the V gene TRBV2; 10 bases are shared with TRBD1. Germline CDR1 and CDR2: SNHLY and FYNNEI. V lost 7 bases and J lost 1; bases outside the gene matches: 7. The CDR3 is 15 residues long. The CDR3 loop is CASKGDRGESYEQYF. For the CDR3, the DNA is TGTGCCAGCAAGGGGGACAGGGGTGAATCCTACGAGCAGTACTTC.

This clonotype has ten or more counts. Here the CDR3 DNA reads TGCGCCAGCAGCTTGGCAACTTCCTACGAGCAGTACTTC. Its translation: CASSLATSYEQYF. This rearrangement joins TRBV5-1 to TRBJ2-7; no definite D call. The CDR3 covers 13 residues. Germline V CDR1 and CDR2: SGHRS, YFSETQ. V lost 0 bases, J lost 1 base, and 5 bases lay in between.

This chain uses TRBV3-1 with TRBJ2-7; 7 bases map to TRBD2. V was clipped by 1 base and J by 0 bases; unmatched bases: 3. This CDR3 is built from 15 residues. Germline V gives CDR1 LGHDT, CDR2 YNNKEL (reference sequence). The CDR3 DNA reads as TGTGCCAGCAGCCAAGTGGGAGGGGCCTCCTACGAGCAGTACTTC. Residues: CASSQVGGASYEQYF.

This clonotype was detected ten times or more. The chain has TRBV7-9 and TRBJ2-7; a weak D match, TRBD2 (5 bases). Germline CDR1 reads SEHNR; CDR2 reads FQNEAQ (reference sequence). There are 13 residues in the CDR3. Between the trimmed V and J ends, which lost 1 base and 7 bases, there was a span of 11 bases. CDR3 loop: CASSLVAGWEQYF. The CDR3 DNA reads TGTGCCAGCAGCTTAGTGGCGGGTTGGGAGCAGTACTTC.

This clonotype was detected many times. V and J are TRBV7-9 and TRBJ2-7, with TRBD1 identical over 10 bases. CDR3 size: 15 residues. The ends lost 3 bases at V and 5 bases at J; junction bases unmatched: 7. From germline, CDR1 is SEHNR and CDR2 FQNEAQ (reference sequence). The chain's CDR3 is CASSFRGTGEHEQYF. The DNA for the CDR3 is TGTGCCAGCAGCTTTAGGGGGACAGGGGAGCACGAGCAGTACTTC. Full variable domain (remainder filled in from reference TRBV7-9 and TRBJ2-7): DTGVSQNPRHKITKRGQNVTFRCDPISEHNRLYWYRQTLGQGPEFLTYFQNEAQLEKSRLLSDRFSAERPKGSFSTLEIQRTEQGDSAMYLCASSFRGTGEHEQYFGPGTRLTVT.

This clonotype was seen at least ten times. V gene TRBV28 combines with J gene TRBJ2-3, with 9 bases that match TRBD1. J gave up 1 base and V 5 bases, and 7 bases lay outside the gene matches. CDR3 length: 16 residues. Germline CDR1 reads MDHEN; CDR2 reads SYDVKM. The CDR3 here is CASSPPRDRGTDTQYF. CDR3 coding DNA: TGTGCCAGCAGTCCTCCCCGGGACAGGGGCACAGATACGCAGTATTTT.

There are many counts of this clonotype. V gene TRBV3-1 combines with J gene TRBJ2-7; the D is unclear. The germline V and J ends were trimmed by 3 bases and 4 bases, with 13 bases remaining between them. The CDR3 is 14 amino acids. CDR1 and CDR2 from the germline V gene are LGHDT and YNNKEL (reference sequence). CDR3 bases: TGTGCCAGCAGCCAGTCAAAAACACCGTACGAGCAGTACTTC. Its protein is CASSQSKTPYEQYF.

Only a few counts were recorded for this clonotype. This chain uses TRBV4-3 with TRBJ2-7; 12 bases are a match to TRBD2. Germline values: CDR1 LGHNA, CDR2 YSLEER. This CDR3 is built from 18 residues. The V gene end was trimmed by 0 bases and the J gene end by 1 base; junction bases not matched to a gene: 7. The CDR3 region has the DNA TGCGCCAGCAGCCAAGAACGGCTAGCGGGAGGGCTTTCCTACGAGCAGTACTTC. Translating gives CASSQERLAGGLSYEQYF.